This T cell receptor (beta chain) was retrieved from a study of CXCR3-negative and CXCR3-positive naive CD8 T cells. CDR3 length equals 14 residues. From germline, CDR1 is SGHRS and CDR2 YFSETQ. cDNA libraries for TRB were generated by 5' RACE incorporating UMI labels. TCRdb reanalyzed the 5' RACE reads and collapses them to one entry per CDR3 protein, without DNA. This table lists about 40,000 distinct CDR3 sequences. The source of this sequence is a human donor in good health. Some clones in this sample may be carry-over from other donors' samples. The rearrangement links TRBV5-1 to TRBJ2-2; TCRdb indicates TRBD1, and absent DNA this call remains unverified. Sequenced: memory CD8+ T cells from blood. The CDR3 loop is CASIRDPNTGELFF.